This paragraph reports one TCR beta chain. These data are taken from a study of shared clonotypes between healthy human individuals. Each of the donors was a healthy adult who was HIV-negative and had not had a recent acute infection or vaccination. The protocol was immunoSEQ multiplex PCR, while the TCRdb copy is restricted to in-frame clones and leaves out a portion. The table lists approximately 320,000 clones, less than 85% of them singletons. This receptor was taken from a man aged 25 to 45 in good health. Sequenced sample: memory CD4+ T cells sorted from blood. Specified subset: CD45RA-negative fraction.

The CDR3 region has the DNA TGTGCCAGCAGCTTAGATGGTGGAACCGGGGAGCTGTTTTTT. This sequence encodes CASSLDGGTGELFF. The rearrangement uses TRBV7-7 and TRBJ2-2, with unresolved D. The V gene lost 1 base and the J gene lost 5 bases, with 8 bases spanning the gap. Germline V CDR1 and CDR2: SSHAT, FNYEAQ (reference sequence). The CDR3 loop spans 14 amino acids.